This is a list of T cell receptor beta chains from one sample in a study of blood T cell repertoires in COVID-19. Assay used: immunoSEQ multiplex PCR; TCRdb lists only in-frame clones, some missing. The sample carries some 31,000 clones, about 85% recorded once. Specimen: peripheral blood. The receptors were gathered from a human donor with acute or convalescent COVID-19. The donor label of this sample is uncertain. CDR3s include the opening cysteine and the closing phenylalanine or tryptophan. The order of the fields is J gene, D gene, V gene, clone size, CDR3 DNA, CDR3 protein. D genes are given only for firm matches. Size is omitted from some rows. Given values are once, few, many or a class for expanded clones.

j_gene: TRBJ2-7; d_gene: NA; v_gene: TRBV27; abundance: NA; CDR3nt: TGTGCCAGCAGTTTATTCCCCGGGGGCTACGAGCAGTACTTC; CDR3aa: CASSLFPGGYEQYF
j_gene: TRBJ2-7; d_gene: NA; v_gene: TRBV11-3; abundance: once; CDR3nt: TGTGCCAGCAGCGGCTCCAGTGGAGAGCACGAGCAGTACTTC; CDR3aa: CASSGSSGEHEQYF
j_gene: TRBJ2-7; d_gene: NA; v_gene: TRBV6-2/TRBV6-3; abundance: NA; CDR3nt: TGTGCCAGCAGCCGCTCGGGGAGTAGAAACGAGCAGTACTTC; CDR3aa: CASSRSGSRNEQYF
j_gene: TRBJ1-2; d_gene: TRBD1; v_gene: TRBV4-2; abundance: NA; CDR3nt: TGTGCCAGCAGCCAAAGTAGGACGTGGGACAGGACCTATGGCTACACCTTC; CDR3aa: CASSQSRTWDRTYGYTF
j_gene: TRBJ2-1; d_gene: TRBD2; v_gene: TRBV27; abundance: NA; CDR3nt: TGTGCCAGCAGTTTATCCCCTAGCGGGGGTTCGATTGAGCAGTTCTTC; CDR3aa: CASSLSPSGGSIEQFF
j_gene: TRBJ2-7; d_gene: NA; v_gene: TRBV11-3; abundance: NA; CDR3nt: TGTGCCAGCAGCTTAGTGGGCAGGGGAGGGTACGAGCAGTACTTC; CDR3aa: CASSLVGRGGYEQYF
j_gene: TRBJ1-3; d_gene: NA; v_gene: TRBV7-8; abundance: NA; CDR3nt: TGTGCCAGCAGCCCTCGGGAGGGGTCTGGAAACACCATATATTTT; CDR3aa: CASSPREGSGNTIYF
j_gene: TRBJ1-2; d_gene: TRBD1; v_gene: TRBV3-1/TRBV3-2; abundance: NA; CDR3nt: TGTGCCAGCAGCCAATATTTAACAGGGGGCGGTGGCTACACCTTC; CDR3aa: CASSQYLTGGGGYTF
j_gene: TRBJ1-5; d_gene: NA; v_gene: TRBV19; abundance: NA; CDR3nt: TGTGCCAGTAGTCCAGCGGGGTTCCAGGACAATCAGCCCCAGCATTTT; CDR3aa: CASSPAGFQDNQPQHF
j_gene: TRBJ2-1; d_gene: TRBD2; v_gene: TRBV4-3; abundance: NA; CDR3nt: TGCGCCAGCAGCCAAGACGGAGTAGCTAGCGGGGGGGCTTTTGAGCAGTTCTTC; CDR3aa: CASSQDGVASGGAFEQFF
j_gene: TRBJ2-6; d_gene: NA; v_gene: TRBV28; abundance: NA; CDR3nt: TGTGCCAGCAGTTCCCCTGCTGGGGCCAACGTCCTGACTTTC; CDR3aa: CASSSPAGANVLTF
j_gene: TRBJ2-3; d_gene: TRBD2; v_gene: TRBV7-8; abundance: NA; CDR3nt: TGTGCCAGCAGCTCTTTAGCGGGGGCCGGTGATACGCAGTATTTT; CDR3aa: CASSSLAGAGDTQYF
j_gene: TRBJ1-2; d_gene: NA; v_gene: TRBV19; abundance: once; CDR3nt: TGTGCCAGTCAGGACAGAGCCTATGGCTACACCTTC; CDR3aa: CASQDRAYGYTF
j_gene: TRBJ2-1; d_gene: TRBD2; v_gene: TRBV2; abundance: NA; CDR3nt: TGTGCCAGCAGAACCCTAGCGGGGGGGGATTACAATGAGCAGTTCTTC; CDR3aa: CASRTLAGGDYNEQFF
j_gene: TRBJ1-1; d_gene: NA; v_gene: TRBV29-1; abundance: NA; CDR3nt: TGCAGCGTTGAAGATGCCAGAAACACTGAAGCTTTCTTT; CDR3aa: CSVEDARNTEAFF
j_gene: TRBJ1-3; d_gene: NA; v_gene: TRBV14; abundance: NA; CDR3nt: TGTGCCAGCAGCTCCAAAAGAAACACCATATATTTT; CDR3aa: CASSSKRNTIYF
j_gene: TRBJ1-1; d_gene: TRBD1; v_gene: TRBV7-2; abundance: NA; CDR3nt: TGTGCCAGCAGACAGGGGACAGGGGCGACCCCTTTTCCTTTCTTT; CDR3aa: CASRQGTGATPFPFF
j_gene: TRBJ2-3; d_gene: NA; v_gene: TRBV7-3; abundance: NA; CDR3nt: TGTGCCAGCAGCTTACGGGGGGCAGCCGATACGCAGTATTTT; CDR3aa: CASSLRGAADTQYF
j_gene: TRBJ2-7; d_gene: TRBD1; v_gene: TRBV27; abundance: NA; CDR3nt: TGTGCCAGCAGCCCCGGGACAGTTTTTACCTACGAGCAGTACTTC; CDR3aa: CASSPGTVFTYEQYF
j_gene: TRBJ2-1; d_gene: TRBD2; v_gene: TRBV20-1; abundance: NA; CDR3nt: TGCAGTGCTCGTGGGACTAGCGGGAAGAGCTCCTACAATGAGCAGTTCTTC; CDR3aa: CSARGTSGKSSYNEQFF
j_gene: TRBJ1-6; d_gene: NA; v_gene: TRBV27; abundance: NA; CDR3nt: TGTGCCAGCACTAAGGGGGAAGCAGGTTCACCCCTCCACTTT; CDR3aa: CASTKGEAGSPLHF
j_gene: TRBJ2-1; d_gene: TRBD2; v_gene: TRBV24-1; abundance: NA; CDR3nt: TGTGCCACCAGTGCCTCCCCCGGGACTAGCGGGAGGGCCGGCTACAATGAGCAGTTCTTC; CDR3aa: CATSASPGTSGRAGYNEQFF
j_gene: TRBJ2-4; d_gene: NA; v_gene: TRBV6-1; abundance: NA; CDR3nt: TGTGCCAGCAGTGATGTCGGGAACATTCAGTACTTC; CDR3aa: CASSDVGNIQYF
j_gene: TRBJ1-2; d_gene: NA; v_gene: TRBV7-9; abundance: NA; CDR3nt: TGTGCCAGCAGCTTACGAGAGTATGGCTACACCTTC; CDR3aa: CASSLREYGYTF
j_gene: TRBJ1-4; d_gene: TRBD1; v_gene: TRBV5-1; abundance: NA; CDR3nt: TGCGCCAGCAGCTTGGGACAGGGAGATGAAAAACTGTTTTTT; CDR3aa: CASSLGQGDEKLFF
j_gene: TRBJ1-1; d_gene: TRBD1; v_gene: TRBV19; abundance: NA; CDR3nt: TGTGCCAGTAGTATTTCAGTATTCGGGACAGGCTTAAAAGGGAACACTGAAGCTTTCTTT; CDR3aa: CASSISVFGTGLKGNTEAFF
j_gene: TRBJ2-1; d_gene: NA; v_gene: TRBV28; abundance: NA; CDR3nt: TGTGCCAGCAGTTTAGGAGGAAAGCAGTTCTTC; CDR3aa: CASSLGGKQFF
j_gene: TRBJ2-3; d_gene: TRBD1; v_gene: TRBV7-2; abundance: NA; CDR3nt: TGTGCCAGCAGCTGGGACAGGGAGGGTACGCAGTATTTT; CDR3aa: CASSWDREGTQYF
j_gene: TRBJ2-7; d_gene: TRBD2; v_gene: TRBV5-1; abundance: NA; CDR3nt: TGCGCCAGCAGCTTTGGCGGGGGGTCCTACGAGCAGTACTTC; CDR3aa: CASSFGGGSYEQYF
j_gene: TRBJ2-2; d_gene: NA; v_gene: TRBV2; abundance: once; CDR3nt: TGTGCCAGCAGTGAGGTTCCGGGGACGAACACCGGGGAGCTGTTTTTT; CDR3aa: CASSEVPGTNTGELFF
j_gene: TRBJ1-5; d_gene: NA; v_gene: TRBV27; abundance: NA; CDR3nt: TGTGCCAGCAGTTTCCAGGGGCCACATCAGCCCCAGCATTTT; CDR3aa: CASSFQGPHQPQHF
j_gene: TRBJ2-3; d_gene: TRBD2; v_gene: TRBV5-5; abundance: once; CDR3nt: TGTGCCAGCAGCTTGGGGGGACTAGCGACAGATACGCAGTATTTT; CDR3aa: CASSLGGLATDTQYF
j_gene: TRBJ2-1; d_gene: TRBD2; v_gene: TRBV4-3; abundance: NA; CDR3nt: TGCGCCAGCAGCCAAGATCTGGGTTCGCGGGGGGAGCAGTTCTTC; CDR3aa: CASSQDLGSRGEQFF
j_gene: TRBJ1-2; d_gene: NA; v_gene: TRBV19; abundance: NA; CDR3nt: TGTGCCAGTAGTCCCCCGGGGGGCGCTTCGCTGGGCTATGGCTACACCTTC; CDR3aa: CASSPPGGASLGYGYTF
j_gene: TRBJ1-4; d_gene: NA; v_gene: TRBV30; abundance: NA; CDR3nt: TGTGCCTGGAGTGTACTGGAGGAAAAACTGTTTTTT; CDR3aa: CAWSVLEEKLFF
j_gene: TRBJ1-2; d_gene: TRBD1; v_gene: TRBV5-1; abundance: once; CDR3nt: TGCGCCAGCAGCTCACGACAGGGTGGCGGCTACACCTTC; CDR3aa: CASSSRQGGGYTF
j_gene: TRBJ1-1; d_gene: TRBD1; v_gene: TRBV11-3; abundance: NA; CDR3nt: TGTGCCAGCAGCGGGGGGACAGGGGCTGAAGCTTTCTTT; CDR3aa: CASSGGTGAEAFF
j_gene: TRBJ2-2; d_gene: TRBD2; v_gene: TRBV6-5; abundance: NA; CDR3nt: TGTGCCAGCAGCTTTAGCGGGGGATACACCGGGGAGCTATTTTTT; CDR3aa: CASSFSGGYTGELFF
j_gene: TRBJ2-3; d_gene: TRBD1; v_gene: TRBV5-1; abundance: NA; CDR3nt: TGCGCCAGCGGCCGGGACAGAGCCACAGATACGCAGTATTTT; CDR3aa: CASGRDRATDTQYF
j_gene: TRBJ2-7; d_gene: TRBD2; v_gene: TRBV30; abundance: NA; CDR3nt: TGTGCCTGGAGTAGCGGGAGGGGCTACGAGCAGTACTTC; CDR3aa: CAWSSGRGYEQYF
j_gene: TRBJ2-5; d_gene: NA; v_gene: TRBV6-2/TRBV6-3; abundance: NA; CDR3nt: TGTGCCAGCAGTTACGGGGCCGGTGGCCAAGAGACCCAGTACTTC; CDR3aa: CASSYGAGGQETQYF
j_gene: TRBJ1-4; d_gene: TRBD1; v_gene: TRBV6-5; abundance: NA; CDR3nt: TGTGCCAGCAGTTACACATCCGGGACAGTTAATGAAAAACTGTTTTTT; CDR3aa: CASSYTSGTVNEKLFF
j_gene: TRBJ1-6; d_gene: NA; v_gene: TRBV27; abundance: NA; CDR3nt: TGTGCCAGCAGTCCGTGGACAGAAGGGCATTCACCCCTCCACTTT; CDR3aa: CASSPWTEGHSPLHF
j_gene: TRBJ1-1; d_gene: NA; v_gene: TRBV7-2; abundance: few; CDR3nt: TGTGCCAGCAGCTACGGCAGGGCCACTGAAGCTTTCTTT; CDR3aa: CASSYGRATEAFF
j_gene: TRBJ1-2; d_gene: TRBD1; v_gene: TRBV5-4; abundance: NA; CDR3nt: TGTGCCAGCAGCTTTCCGGGACAGATGATCTATGGCTACACCTTC; CDR3aa: CASSFPGQMIYGYTF
j_gene: TRBJ2-5; d_gene: TRBD1; v_gene: TRBV10-3; abundance: once; CDR3nt: TGTGCCATCAGTGCCGGGACAGGGGGCAGGGAGACCCAGTACTTC; CDR3aa: CAISAGTGGRETQYF
j_gene: TRBJ1-1; d_gene: NA; v_gene: TRBV29-1; abundance: few; CDR3nt: TGCAGCTGCACGACAGAGAACACTGAAGCTTTCTTT; CDR3aa: CSCTTENTEAFF
j_gene: TRBJ1-1; d_gene: NA; v_gene: TRBV11-2; abundance: NA; CDR3nt: TGTGCCAGCAGCTTAGGCACAGGAAGCACTGAAGCTTTCTTT; CDR3aa: CASSLGTGSTEAFF
j_gene: TRBJ2-1; d_gene: NA; v_gene: TRBV7-9; abundance: NA; CDR3nt: TGTGCCAGCAGCATCGTATCGGAGTTTAATGAGCAGTTCTTC; CDR3aa: CASSIVSEFNEQFF
j_gene: TRBJ2-5; d_gene: TRBD2; v_gene: TRBV9; abundance: NA; CDR3nt: TGTGCCAGCAGCGTAGGTTGGGCAGCGGGACGAGAGACCCAGTACTTC; CDR3aa: CASSVGWAAGRETQYF
j_gene: TRBJ1-1; d_gene: TRBD1; v_gene: TRBV19; abundance: NA; CDR3nt: TGTGCCAGTAGTATTCGGCAGGGGGTAAGTGACACTGAAGCTTTCTTT; CDR3aa: CASSIRQGVSDTEAFF
j_gene: TRBJ1-6; d_gene: NA; v_gene: TRBV3-1/TRBV3-2; abundance: few; CDR3nt: TGTGCCAGCAGCCAAGATTTCGGGAACAAAGGGAATTCACCCCTCCACTTT; CDR3aa: CASSQDFGNKGNSPLHF
j_gene: TRBJ1-2; d_gene: TRBD1; v_gene: TRBV28; abundance: NA; CDR3nt: TGTGCCAGCAAATCCGGGACAGGAGTCTATGGCTACACCTTC; CDR3aa: CASKSGTGVYGYTF